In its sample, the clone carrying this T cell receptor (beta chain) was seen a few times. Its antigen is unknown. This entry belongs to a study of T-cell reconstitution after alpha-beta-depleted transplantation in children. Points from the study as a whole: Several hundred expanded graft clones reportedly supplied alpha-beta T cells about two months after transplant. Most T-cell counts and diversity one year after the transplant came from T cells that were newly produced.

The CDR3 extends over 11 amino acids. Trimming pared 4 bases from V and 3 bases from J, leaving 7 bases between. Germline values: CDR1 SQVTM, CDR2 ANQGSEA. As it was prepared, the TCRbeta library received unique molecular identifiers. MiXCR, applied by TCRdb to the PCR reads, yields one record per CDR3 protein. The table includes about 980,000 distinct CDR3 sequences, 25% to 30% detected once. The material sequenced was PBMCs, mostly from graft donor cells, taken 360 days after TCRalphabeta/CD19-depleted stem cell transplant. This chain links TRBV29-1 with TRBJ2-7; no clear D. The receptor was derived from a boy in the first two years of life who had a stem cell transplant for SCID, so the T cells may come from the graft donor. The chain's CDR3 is CSVVTNYEQYF. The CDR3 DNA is TGCAGCGTTGTAACCAACTACGAGCAGTACTTC.